This paragraph reports one T cell receptor (beta chain). As yet, its antigen is unknown. This entry is derived from a study of T-cell memory formation after mild COVID-19. Study information: TCR clusters showed largely donor specificity. Study-level results: Contracting clones localized mainly to CM and EM when CD4+ and mainly to EMRA when CD8+.

Germline V gene data show CDR1 as SGHVS and CDR2 as FQNEAQ. The CDR3 has 15 amino acids. V was cut by 2 bases and J by 6 bases, with 14 bases left in between. 5'RACE with constant-segment primers yielded barcoded, UMI-tagged TCR alpha and TCR beta cDNA libraries. TCRdb re-analysed the 5' RACE reads in MiXCR, keeping a single row per CDR3 protein. The sample gives hundreds of thousands of distinct CDR3 sequences, over 15% of which show up once; around a fifth is in the top ten. The clonotype was recovered from a man aged 18 to 29 who had mild COVID-19 (a few samples of this study predate the infection). Cell type and time point are not known. The V gene is TRBV7-8, the J gene TRBJ1-5; D unresolved. Sequencing input: PBMCs or a T cell subset sorted from them (not recorded which). The CDR3 reads CASSLRRTTSQPQHF. CDR3 nucleotides: TGTGCCAGCAGCTTACGTCGCACCACCAGTCAGCCCCAGCATTTT.